One and the same sample provided the 10 T cell receptor beta chains below, sequenced in a study of prognosis after radiotherapy for stage I lung cancer. With two-round multiplex PCR, TCR beta CDR3 sequences were amplified from genomic DNA. Gene-specific primers for each TRBV and TRBJ gene drove first-round PCR. TCRdb passed the multiplex PCR reads through MiXCR, listing each CDR3 protein once. The repertoire holds around 28,000 distinct CDR3 sequences, 40% to 60% seen once, with more than 15% in the top ten. Material: PBMCs, obtained before or after stereotactic body radiation therapy (not recorded which). These receptors were obtained from a donor over 45 with non-small cell lung cancer.

The sample holds many counts of this clonotype. V gene TRBV19 combines with J gene TRBJ2-3; a possible D gene is TRBD2 (5 bases). The V and J ends lost 10 bases and 6 bases respectively, with 17 bases between them. Looked up from germline, CDR1 is LNHDA and CDR2 is SQIVND (reference sequence). The CDR3 is 13 amino acids. Here the CDR3 reads CATQRSGGDTQYF. As DNA, the CDR3 is TGTGCCACCCAACGCTCTGGCGGGGATACGCAGTATTTT.

This clonotype was observed many times. V and J are TRBV6-1 and TRBJ2-7, with TRBD1 as a possible D gene (5 bases). The CDR3 loop spans 12 amino acids. CDR1 is MNHNS, CDR2 SASEGT, per germline. The V and J ends lost 6 bases and 3 bases respectively, with 9 bases between them. The CDR3 DNA reads TGTGCCAGCAGCCGCGACAGCTACGAGCAGTACTTC. Translating it yields CASSRDSYEQYF.

This clonotype occurred many times. The chain has TRBV19 and TRBJ2-2; no reliable D call. V was clipped by 2 bases and J by 3 bases, with 1 base between them. Germline V CDR1 and CDR2: LNHDA, SQIVND (reference sequence). CDR3 size: 12 residues. The CDR3, as DNA: TGTGCCAGTAGTATATACACCGGGGAGCTGTTTTTT. It specifies CASSIYTGELFF.

This clonotype was seen ten or more times. The CDR3 here is CASSQGVYTIYF. In DNA form, the CDR3 reads TGTGCCAGCTCACAGGGGGTATACACCATATATTTT. The chain uses TRBV12-3 or TRBV12-4 and TRBJ1-3; 8 positions agree with TRBD1. The CDR3 is made up of 12 amino acids. J lost 8 bases, V lost 8 bases, and 5 bases had no gene match.

CDR3 DNA: TGTGCCAGCGGCGGTTGGTTTCTGGAATGCTACACCTTC. Its protein is CASGGWFLECYTF. The rearrangement joins TRBV7-9 to TRBJ1-2, with unresolved D. The V end was cut by 8 bases, the J end by 9 bases, with 19 bases between. The germline CDR1 and CDR2 sequences are SEHNR and FQNEAQ (reference sequence). CDR3 length: 13 amino acids.

Points on this clonotype: A read error is likely here: a far larger clone is one base away. No conserved phenylalanine or tryptophan is present at the end of the CDR3, so a read error is the likely explanation. The DNA is left out, because the CDR3 cannot be placed on it with certainty; the CDR3 is given as TCRdb lists it. This CDR3 reads CASSTGMGEQYL. The V gene is TRBV6-2 or TRBV6-3, the J gene TRBJ1-1; TRBD1, the D gene given by the table, was not confirmed from the DNA. The CDR3 is 12 residues long, ends included. Germline CDR1 is MNHEY and CDR2 is SVGEGT.

The CDR3 DNA reads TGTGCCAGCAGCTGGGACTTTGAAATAGCCTACGAGCAGTACTTC. It yields the protein CASSWDFEIAYEQYF. This chain connects TRBV7-2 to TRBJ2-7, with D tentatively TRBD2 (6 bases). V lost 4 bases to trimming and J lost 2 bases, with 15 bases between them. This CDR3 has 15 residues. Germline loops: CDR1 SGHTA, CDR2 FQGNSA.

The rearrangement links TRBV20-1 to TRBJ1-3; D unclear. The CDR3 extends over 12 amino acids. Germline CDR1 and CDR2: DFQATT and SNEGSKA (reference sequence). The V end lost 0 bases, the J end lost 4 bases, and 4 bases lay between the germline ends. The CDR3 coding sequence is TGCAGTGCTAGAGATCGGGGAAACACCATATATTTT. Translating gives CSARDRGNTIYF.

The genes are TRBV28 and TRBJ2-7, with 8 bases identical to TRBD2. Germline assignment: CDR1 MDHEN and CDR2 SYDVKM. The V gene end was trimmed by 4 bases and the J gene end by 9 bases; junction bases not matched to a gene: 20. The CDR3 consists of 17 residues. In DNA, the CDR3 is TGTGCCAGCAGTTCGACAGTGGTCGGGACTAGGGTGGTGCGGCAGTACTTC. Translated, it gives CASSSTVVGTRVVRQYF.

Concerning this clonotype: A read error likely explains this, since a far larger clone differs by one base. The chain links TRBV11-2 to TRBJ1-2, with D unresolved. Trimming removed 4 bases at V and 7 bases at J, with 13 bases between. This CDR3 is built from 13 residues. The germline V gene has CDR1 SGHAT and CDR2 FQNNGV. This chain's CDR3 is CASSSGGSGGYTF. The CDR3 DNA reads as TGTGCCAGCAGCTCGGGAGGTTCGGGTGGCTACACCTTC. Filled out from reference TRBV11-2 and TRBJ1-2, the complete variable domain reads EAGVAQSPRYKIIEKRQSVAFWCNPISGHATLYWYQQILGQGPKLLIQFQNNGVVDDSQLPKDRFSAERLKGVDSTLKIQPAKLEDSAVYLCASSSGGSGGYTFGSGTRLTVV.